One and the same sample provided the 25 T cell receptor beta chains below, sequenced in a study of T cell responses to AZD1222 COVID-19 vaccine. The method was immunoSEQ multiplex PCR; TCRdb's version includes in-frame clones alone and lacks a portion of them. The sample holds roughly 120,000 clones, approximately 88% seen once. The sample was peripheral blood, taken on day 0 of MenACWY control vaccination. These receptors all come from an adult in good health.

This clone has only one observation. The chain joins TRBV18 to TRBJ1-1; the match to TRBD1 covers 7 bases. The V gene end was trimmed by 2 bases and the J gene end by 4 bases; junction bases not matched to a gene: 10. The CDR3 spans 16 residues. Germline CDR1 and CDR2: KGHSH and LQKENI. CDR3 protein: CASSPSQGTAGTEAFF. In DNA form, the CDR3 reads TGTGCCAGCTCACCATCACAGGGGACCGCAGGCACTGAAGCTTTCTTT.

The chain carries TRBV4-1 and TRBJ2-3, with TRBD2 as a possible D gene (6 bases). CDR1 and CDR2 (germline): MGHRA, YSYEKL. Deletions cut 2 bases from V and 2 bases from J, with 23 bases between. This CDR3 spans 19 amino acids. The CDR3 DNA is TGCGCCAGCAGCCAACGGGCGAGTGGAGGGACTCTTCTCACAGATACGCAGTATTTT. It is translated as CASSQRASGGTLLTDTQYF.

The CDR3 bases are TGTGCCAGCCTCGCCGGGACAGGGAACACCGGGGAGCTGTTTTTT. Its protein is CASLAGTGNTGELFF. The rearrangement joins TRBV18 to TRBJ2-2; 8 bases align to TRBD1. V gave up 8 bases and J gave up 1 base; unmatched junction bases: 6. From germline, CDR1 is KGHSH and CDR2 LQKENI. The CDR3 is made up of 15 amino acids.

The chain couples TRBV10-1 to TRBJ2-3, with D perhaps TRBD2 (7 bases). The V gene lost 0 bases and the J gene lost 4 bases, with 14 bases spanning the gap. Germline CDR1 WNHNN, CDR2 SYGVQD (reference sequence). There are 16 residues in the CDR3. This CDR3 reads CASSESRGRRADTQYF. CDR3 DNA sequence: TGCGCCAGCAGTGAGTCGCGGGGGCGCAGGGCAGATACGCAGTATTTT.

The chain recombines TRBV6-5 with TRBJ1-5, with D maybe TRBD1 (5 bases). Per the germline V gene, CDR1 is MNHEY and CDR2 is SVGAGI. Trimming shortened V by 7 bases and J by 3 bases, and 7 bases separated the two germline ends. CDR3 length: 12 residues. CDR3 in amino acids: CASKGLNQPQHF. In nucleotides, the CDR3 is TGTGCCAGCAAGGGGCTCAATCAGCCCCAGCATTTT.

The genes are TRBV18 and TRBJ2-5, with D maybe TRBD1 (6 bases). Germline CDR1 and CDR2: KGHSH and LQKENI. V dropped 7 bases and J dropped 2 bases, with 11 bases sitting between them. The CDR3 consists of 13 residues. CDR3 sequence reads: CASFQGSQETQYF. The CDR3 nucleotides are TGTGCCAGCTTCCAGGGGTCTCAAGAGACCCAGTACTTC.

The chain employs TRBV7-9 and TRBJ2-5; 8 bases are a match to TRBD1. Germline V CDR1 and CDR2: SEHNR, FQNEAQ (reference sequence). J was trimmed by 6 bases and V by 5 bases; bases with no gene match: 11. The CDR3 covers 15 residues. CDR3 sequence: CASSLGTGGTKTQYF. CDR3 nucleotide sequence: TGTGCCAGCAGCCTTGGGACAGGTGGAACGAAGACCCAGTACTTC.

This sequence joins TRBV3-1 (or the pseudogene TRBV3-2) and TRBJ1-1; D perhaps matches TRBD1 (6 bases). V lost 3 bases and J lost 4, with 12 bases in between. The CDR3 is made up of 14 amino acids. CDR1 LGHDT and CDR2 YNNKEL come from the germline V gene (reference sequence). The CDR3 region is CASSHMGRGTEAFF. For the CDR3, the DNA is TGTGCCAGCAGCCATATGGGCAGGGGCACTGAAGCTTTCTTT.

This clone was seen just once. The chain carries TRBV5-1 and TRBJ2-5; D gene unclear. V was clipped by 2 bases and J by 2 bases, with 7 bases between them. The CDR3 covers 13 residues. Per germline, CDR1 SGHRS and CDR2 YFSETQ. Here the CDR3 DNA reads TGCGCCAGCAGCTTCTTGCAGCAAGAGACCCAGTACTTC. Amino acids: CASSFLQQETQYF.

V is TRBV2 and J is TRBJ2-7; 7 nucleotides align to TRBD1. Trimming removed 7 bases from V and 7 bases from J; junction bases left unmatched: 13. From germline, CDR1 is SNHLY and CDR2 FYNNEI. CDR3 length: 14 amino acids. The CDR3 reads CASTTKRTGLEQYF. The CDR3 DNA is TGTGCCAGCACGACAAAAAGGACAGGCTTGGAGCAGTACTTC.

The CDR3 reads CASSQASTAGGGNTIYF. CDR3 DNA sequence: TGCGCCAGCAGCCAAGCCTCCACGGCGGGCGGAGGAAACACCATATATTTT. The chain couples TRBV4-1 to TRBJ1-3; the D is unclear. The CDR3 has 17 amino acids. The germline CDR1 and CDR2 sequences are MGHRA and YSYEKL. V lost 1 base to trimming and J lost 4 bases, with 17 bases between them.

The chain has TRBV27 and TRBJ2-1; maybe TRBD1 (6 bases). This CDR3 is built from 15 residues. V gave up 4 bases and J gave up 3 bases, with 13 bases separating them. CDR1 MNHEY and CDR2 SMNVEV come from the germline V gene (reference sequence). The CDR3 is CASSYLRQVYNEQFF. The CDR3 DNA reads TGTGCCAGCAGTTATCTTAGACAGGTCTACAATGAGCAGTTCTTC.

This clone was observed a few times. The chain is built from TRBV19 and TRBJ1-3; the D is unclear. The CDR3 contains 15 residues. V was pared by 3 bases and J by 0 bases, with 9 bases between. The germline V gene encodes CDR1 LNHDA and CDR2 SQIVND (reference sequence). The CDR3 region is CASSMDGDSGNTIYF. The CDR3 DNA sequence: TGTGCCAGTAGTATGGACGGTGACTCTGGAAACACCATATATTTT.

The CDR3 region is CASSFVTGGIQPQHF. The CDR3 coding sequence is TGTGCCAGCAGTTTTGTGACAGGGGGTATACAGCCCCAGCATTTT. The chain uses TRBV28 and TRBJ1-5, with 9 bases lining up with TRBD1. Germline trimming cut 3 bases from V and 7 bases from J; bases unmatched to any gene: 7. The CDR3 has 15 amino acids. The germline V gene encodes CDR1 MDHEN and CDR2 SYDVKM.

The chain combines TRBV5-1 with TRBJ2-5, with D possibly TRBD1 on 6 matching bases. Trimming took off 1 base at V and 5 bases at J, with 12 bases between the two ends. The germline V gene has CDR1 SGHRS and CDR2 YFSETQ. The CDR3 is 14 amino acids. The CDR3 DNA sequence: TGCGCCAGCAGCTTGACAGGGCAGGGGGAGACCCAGTACTTC. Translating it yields CASSLTGQGETQYF.

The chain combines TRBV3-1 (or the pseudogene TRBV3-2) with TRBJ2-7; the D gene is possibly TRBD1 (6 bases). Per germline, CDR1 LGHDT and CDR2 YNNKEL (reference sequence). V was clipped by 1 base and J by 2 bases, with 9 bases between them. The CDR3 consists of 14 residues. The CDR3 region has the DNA TGTGCCAGCAGCCAAGCCGGGACAACCTACGAGCAGTACTTC. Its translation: CASSQAGTTYEQYF.

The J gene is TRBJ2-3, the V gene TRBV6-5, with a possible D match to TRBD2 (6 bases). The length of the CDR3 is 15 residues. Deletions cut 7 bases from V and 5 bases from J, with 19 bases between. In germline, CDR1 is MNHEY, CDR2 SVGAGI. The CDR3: CASTPRPSVGDTQYF. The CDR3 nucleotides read TGTGCCAGCACCCCGAGGCCTAGCGTGGGAGATACGCAGTATTTT.

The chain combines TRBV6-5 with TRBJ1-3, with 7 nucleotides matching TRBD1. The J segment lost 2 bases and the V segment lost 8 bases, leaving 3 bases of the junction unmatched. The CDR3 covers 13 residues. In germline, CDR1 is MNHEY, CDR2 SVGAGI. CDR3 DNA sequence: TGTGCCAGCCACAGGGGCGCTGGAAACACCATATATTTT. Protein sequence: CASHRGAGNTIYF.

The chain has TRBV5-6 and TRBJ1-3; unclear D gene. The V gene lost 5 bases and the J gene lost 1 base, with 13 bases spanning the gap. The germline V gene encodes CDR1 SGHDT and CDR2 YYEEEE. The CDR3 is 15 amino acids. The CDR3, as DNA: TGTGCCAGCAGGAGGGAGGCGTTATCTGGAAACACCATATATTTT. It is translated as CASRREALSGNTIYF.

CDR3 nucleotide sequence: TGTGCCAGCAGTTCTAAGCTACCCAGTCGCGAGCAGTACTTC. This gives the protein CASSSKLPSREQYF. The chain is built from TRBV28 and TRBJ2-7; D unresolved. This CDR3 has 14 amino acids. Germline assignment: CDR1 MDHEN and CDR2 SYDVKM. The ends were cut back, 4 bases at V and 6 bases at J, with 16 bases in the middle.

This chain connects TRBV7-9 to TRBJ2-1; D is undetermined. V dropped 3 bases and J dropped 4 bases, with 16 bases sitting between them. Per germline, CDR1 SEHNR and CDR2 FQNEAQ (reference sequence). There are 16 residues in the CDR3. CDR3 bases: TGTGCCAGCAGCTTTGGGCGGAGTTCGTTATACAATGAGCAGTTCTTC. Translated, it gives CASSFGRSSLYNEQFF.

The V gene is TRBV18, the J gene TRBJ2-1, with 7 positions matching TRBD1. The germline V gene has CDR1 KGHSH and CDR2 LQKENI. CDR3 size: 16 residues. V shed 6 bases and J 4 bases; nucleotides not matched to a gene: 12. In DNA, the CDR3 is TGTGCCAGCTCTCCCGACCGACAGGGAAGGTACAATGAGCAGTTCTTC. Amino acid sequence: CASSPDRQGRYNEQFF.

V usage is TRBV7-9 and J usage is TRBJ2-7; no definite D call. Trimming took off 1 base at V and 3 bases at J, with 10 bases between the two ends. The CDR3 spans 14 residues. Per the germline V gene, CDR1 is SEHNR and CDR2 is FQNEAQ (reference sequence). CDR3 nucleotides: TGTGCCAGCAGCTTAGACCCCGCCAGCTACGAGCAGTACTTC. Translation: CASSLDPASYEQYF.

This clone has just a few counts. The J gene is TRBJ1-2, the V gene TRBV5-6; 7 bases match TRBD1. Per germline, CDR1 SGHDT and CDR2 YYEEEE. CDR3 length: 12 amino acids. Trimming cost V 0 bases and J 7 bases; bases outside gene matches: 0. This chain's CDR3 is CASSLGQGGYTF. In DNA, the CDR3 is TGTGCCAGCAGCTTGGGACAGGGTGGCTACACCTTC. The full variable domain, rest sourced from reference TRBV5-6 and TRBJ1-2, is DAGVTQSPTHLIKTRGQQVTLRCSPKSGHDTVSWYQQALGQGPQFIFQYYEEEERQRGNFPDRFSGHQFPNYSSELNVNALLLGDSALYLCASSLGQGGYTFGSGTRLTVV.

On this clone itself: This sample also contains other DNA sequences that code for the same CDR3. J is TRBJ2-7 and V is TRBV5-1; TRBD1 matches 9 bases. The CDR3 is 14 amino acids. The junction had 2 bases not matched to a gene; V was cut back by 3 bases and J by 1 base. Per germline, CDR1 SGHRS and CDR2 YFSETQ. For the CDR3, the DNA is TGCGCCAGCAGCTCAGGGACAGGGTCCTACGAGCAGTACTTC. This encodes CASSSGTGSYEQYF. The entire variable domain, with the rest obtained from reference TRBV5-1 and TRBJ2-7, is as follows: KAGVTQTPRYLIKTRGQQVTLSCSPISGHRSVSWYQQTPGQGLQFLFEYFSETQRNKGNFPGRFSGRQFSNSRSEMNVSTLELGDSALYLCASSSGTGSYEQYFGPGTRLTVT.